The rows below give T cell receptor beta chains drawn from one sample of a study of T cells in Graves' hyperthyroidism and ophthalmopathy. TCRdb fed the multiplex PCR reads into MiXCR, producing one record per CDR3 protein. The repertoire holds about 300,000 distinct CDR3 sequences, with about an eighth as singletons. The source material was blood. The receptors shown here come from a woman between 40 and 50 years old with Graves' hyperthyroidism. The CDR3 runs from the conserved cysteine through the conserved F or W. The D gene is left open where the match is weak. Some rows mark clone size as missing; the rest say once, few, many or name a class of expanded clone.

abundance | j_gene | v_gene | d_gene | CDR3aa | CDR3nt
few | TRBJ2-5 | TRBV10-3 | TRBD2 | CAIRGSGRRETQYF | TGTGCCATCAGGGGGAGCGGGAGAAGAGAGACCCAGTACTTC
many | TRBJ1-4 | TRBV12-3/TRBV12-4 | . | CASADINEKLFF | TGTGCCAGCGCCGATATCAATGAAAAACTGTTTTTT
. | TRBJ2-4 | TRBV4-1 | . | CASSGTAGKNIQYF | TGCGCCAGCTCGGGGACCGCGGGCAAAAACATTCAGTACTTC
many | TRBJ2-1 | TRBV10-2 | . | CASGNRANEQFF | TGCGCCAGCGGTAACCGGGCGAATGAGCAGTTCTTC
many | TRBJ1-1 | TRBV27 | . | CASSLEGPNTEAFF | TGTGCCAGCAGTTTGGAGGGACCGAACACTGAAGCTTTCTTT
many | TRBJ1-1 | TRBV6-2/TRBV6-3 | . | CASRAGGYEAFF | TGTGCCAGCAGAGCGGGGGGGTATGAAGCTTTCTTT
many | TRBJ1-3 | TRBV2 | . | CASSGGARDTIYF | TGTGCCAGCAGTGGGGGAGCTCGGGACACCATATATTTT
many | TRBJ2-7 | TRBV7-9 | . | CASSLIGGLSSYEQYF | TGTGCCAGCAGCTTGATTGGCGGGCTCAGCTCCTACGAGCAGTACTTC
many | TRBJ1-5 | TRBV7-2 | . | CASSYTTGSNQPQHF | TGTGCCAGCAGCTACACAACAGGGTCAAATCAGCCCCAGCATTTT
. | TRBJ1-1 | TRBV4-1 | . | CASSQEGTIWTEAFF | TGCGCCAGCAGCCAAGAGGGGACAATTTGGACTGAAGCTTTCTTT
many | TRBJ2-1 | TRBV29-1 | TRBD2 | CSASGGSNYNEQFF | TGCAGCGCCTCTGGCGGGAGTAACTACAATGAGCAGTTCTTC
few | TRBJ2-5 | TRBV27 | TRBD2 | CASFEVAGGRETQYF | TGTGCCAGTTTCGAGGTAGCGGGAGGTCGGGAGACCCAGTACTTC
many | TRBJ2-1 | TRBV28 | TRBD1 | CASSRLRGQGYNEQFF | TGTGCCAGCAGTCGTCTCAGGGGGCAGGGGTACAATGAGCAGTTCTTC
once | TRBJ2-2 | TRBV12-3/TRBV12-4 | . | CASRLDPNTGELFF | TGTGCCAGCAGGCTGGATCCGAACACCGGGGAGCTGTTTTTT
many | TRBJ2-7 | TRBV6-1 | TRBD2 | CASSPLLAASSYEQYF | TGTGCCAGCAGCCCTTTGCTAGCGGCCAGCTCCTACGAGCAGTACTTC
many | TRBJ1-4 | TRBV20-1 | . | CSARRQSTNEKLFF | TGCAGTGCTAGAAGACAGTCAACTAATGAAAAACTGTTTTTT
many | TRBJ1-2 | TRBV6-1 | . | CASQGSGYGYTF | TGTGCCAGTCAGGGATCGGGATATGGCTACACCTTC
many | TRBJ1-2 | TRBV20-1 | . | CSAIATGANYGYTF | TGCAGTGCTATTGCTACAGGTGCTAACTATGGCTACACCTTC
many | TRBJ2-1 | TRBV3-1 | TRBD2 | CASRPGLAGKGEQFF | TGTGCCAGCAGACCCGGACTAGCGGGAAAAGGGGAGCAGTTCTTC
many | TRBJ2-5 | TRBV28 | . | CASSSPQRLVETQYF | TGTGCCAGCAGTTCCCCCCAGCGACTTGTGGAGACCCAGTACTTC
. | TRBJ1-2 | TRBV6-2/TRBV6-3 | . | CASSYRVGNYGYTF | TGTGCCAGCAGCTACAGGGTAGGGAACTATGGCTACACCTTC
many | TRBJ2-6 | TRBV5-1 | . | CASSLRTGGANVLTF | TGCGCCAGCAGCTTGAGGACGGGAGGGGCCAACGTCCTGACTTTC
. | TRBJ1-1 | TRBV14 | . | CASSPPAGGVREAFF | TGTGCCAGCAGCCCCCCCGCCGGGGGGGTCCGTGAAGCTTTCTTT
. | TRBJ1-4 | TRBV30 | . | CAWRPGASNEKLFF | TGTGCCTGGCGACCGGGGGCCTCTAATGAAAAACTGTTTTTT
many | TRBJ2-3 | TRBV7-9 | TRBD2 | CASSLVLAGIEADTQYF | TGTGCCAGCAGCTTGGTCCTAGCGGGAATTGAGGCAGATACGCAGTATTTT
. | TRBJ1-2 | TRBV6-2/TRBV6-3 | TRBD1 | CASSYHGTGGFGGYTF | TGTGCCAGCAGTTACCATGGGACAGGGGGATTCGGTGGCTACACCTTC
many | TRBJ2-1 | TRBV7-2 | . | CASSLAGRYNEQFF | TGTGCCAGCAGCTTAGCGGGGCGTTACAATGAGCAGTTCTTC
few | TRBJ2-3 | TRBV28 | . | CASSFQGFGGTDTQYF | TGTGCCAGCAGTTTCCAGGGGTTCGGGGGCACAGATACGCAGTATTTT
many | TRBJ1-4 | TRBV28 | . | CASTGIGEKLFF | TGTGCCAGCACTGGGATTGGAGAAAAACTGTTTTTT
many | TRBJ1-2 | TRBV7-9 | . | CASSLGGRGYTF | TGTGCCAGCAGCTTAGGAGGTCGTGGCTACACCTTC
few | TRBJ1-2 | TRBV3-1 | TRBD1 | CASSQGNQLQGPRHGYTF | TGTGCCAGCAGCCAAGGTAACCAATTACAGGGGCCGCGACATGGCTACACCTTC
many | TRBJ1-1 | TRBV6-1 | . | CASRWAGTEAFF | TGTGCCAGCAGATGGGCCGGGACTGAAGCTTTCTTT
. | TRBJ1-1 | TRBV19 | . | CASSIKGLEAFF | TGTGCCAGTAGTATTAAGGGGCTAGAAGCTTTCTTT
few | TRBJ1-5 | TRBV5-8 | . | CASSGGSTVRNQPQHF | TGTGCCAGCAGCGGGGGATCGACAGTAAGAAATCAGCCCCAGCATTTT
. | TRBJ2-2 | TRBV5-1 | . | CASSLTGQGNTGELFF | TGCGCCAGCAGCTTGACGGGACAAGGAAACACCGGGGAGCTGTTTTTT
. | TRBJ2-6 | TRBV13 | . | CASSLFSAINSGANVLTF | TGTGCCAGCAGCTTATTCTCAGCTATTAACTCTGGGGCCAACGTCCTGACTTTC
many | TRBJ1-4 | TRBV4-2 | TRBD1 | CASSQDRDSNEKLFF | TGTGCCAGCAGCCAAGATCGGGACAGTAATGAAAAACTGTTTTTT
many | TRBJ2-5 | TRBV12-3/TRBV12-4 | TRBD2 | CASRGGWGQETQYF | TGTGCCAGCAGGGGAGGGTGGGGCCAAGAGACCCAGTACTTC
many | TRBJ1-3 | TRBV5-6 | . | CASSFSSGNTIYF | TGTGCCAGCAGCTTCAGCTCTGGAAACACCATATATTTT
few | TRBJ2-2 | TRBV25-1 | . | CASSEWGTGELFF | TGTGCCAGCAGTGAGTGGGGGACCGGGGAGCTGTTTTTT
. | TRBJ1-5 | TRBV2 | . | CASSRGQNNQPQHF | TGTGCCAGCAGCAGGGGCCAGAACAATCAGCCCCAGCATTTT
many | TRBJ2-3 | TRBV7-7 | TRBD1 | CASSLGTGDTDTQYF | TGTGCTAGCAGCTTAGGGACAGGGGACACAGATACGCAGTATTTT
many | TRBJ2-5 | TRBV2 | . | CASIRNITQYF | TGTGCCAGCATACGGAACATAACCCAGTACTTC